This TCR beta chain is drawn from a study of blood T cell repertoires in COVID-19. Looking at the study overall: The study drew acute and convalescent COVID-19 samples from the United States, Italy and Spain. T cells, B-cell-depleted T cells, or PBMCs provided the cDNA or gDNA that served as material.

The table came from immunoSEQ multiplex PCR; TCRdb's copy has only in-frame clones and leaves some out. The profile shows roughly 150,000 clones, 75% to 90% of them singletons. The germline V gene encodes CDR1 SGHVS and CDR2 FQNEAQ. The CDR3 runs to 16 residues. V trimming: 6 bases; J trimming: 4 bases; junction bases outside the gene matches: 9. This clone was counted between two and nine times. Sequenced sample: peripheral blood. This TCR derives from a woman over 75 with active or convalescent COVID-19. V gene TRBV7-8 combines with J gene TRBJ1-3; 10 bases line up with TRBD1. The CDR3 nucleotides are TGTGCCAGCAGTCCCAGGACAGGGGGAATAGGAAACACCATATATTTT. It translates to CASSPRTGGIGNTIYF.